The TCR beta chain under discussion was sequenced for a study of cytomegalovirus exposure and HLA in healthy donors. Study as a whole: An earlier analysis found some 100 million unique TCR beta sequences from about 190 million T cells. The study, taken as a whole, reports: The investigators catalogued 150 to 200 TCR beta chains as cytomegalovirus-associated.

Notes on this clone: As yet, its antigen is unknown.

Though probably carrying unrecorded immune exposures, donors were nominally healthy at sampling. V shed 4 bases, J shed 8 bases, and the junction held 11 bases outside the gene matches. Germline V gene sequence: CDR1 SGHAT, CDR2 FQDESV (reference sequence). The CDR3 consists of 15 residues. Amplification used 60 Vbeta primers and 13 Jbeta primers. In the authors' methods: Roughly 12 million of about 80 million unique TCR beta chains were shared, per a later count. Profiling relied on immunoSEQ multiplex PCR, and the TCRdb table lists in-frame clones only, not all of them. That table is the source of V, J and clone size, and D and trimming were worked out from the DNA. The sample lists about 160,000 clones; just under 80% were seen once.

The gene calls are TRBV11-1 and TRBJ2-4; TRBD1 agrees at 7 bases. The sequence derives from a woman aged 40 to 50 in good health and CMV-seropositive. Sequencing used PBMCs. CDR3 DNA: TGTGCCAGCAGCTGGGACAGCGGCCAGATCGACATTCAGTACTTC. Translating gives CASSWDSGQIDIQYF.